This TCR beta chain was identified in a study of T cell repertoires in cytomegalovirus infection. Overall study context: Evidence of both CMV infection and a matching HLA type came from public TCR beta signatures. Study-wide points: CMV carriers with the relevant HLA were identified by cumulative public TCR beta family frequency. HLA-C-restricted TCR beta clonotypes specific for CMV led the ex vivo response.

The germline CDR1 and CDR2 sequences are LNHDA and SQIVND (reference sequence). Trimming cost V 5 bases and J 6 bases, with 10 bases left between them. The CDR3 loop spans 13 amino acids. This clonotype was observed a handful of times. Its target is not known. TCRdb called the reads again in MiXCR, with one record for every CDR3 protein. The repertoire has 900,000 to 950,000 distinct CDR3 sequences, around 30% of them found once; the top ten carry more than 12%. The sequenced sample was cultured CD8+ T cells from PBMCs, obtained from culture after CMV antigen stimulation. The source of this sequence is a human donor in good health (CMV status not recorded). Some clones in this sample may be carry-over from other donors' samples. The genes are TRBV19 and TRBJ2-2; D unresolved. Here the CDR3 reads CASSGLDPGELFF. The DNA for the CDR3 is TGTGCCAGTAGTGGGCTAGATCCCGGGGAGCTGTTTTTT.